Below, 31 T cell receptor beta chains from the same sample are listed, as sequenced in a study of OX40 agonist ivuxolimab in advanced cancers. Sequencing used immunoSEQ multiplex PCR; TCRdb keeps in-frame clones, though not all of them. The data show approximately 61,000 clones, approximately 90% seen once. The sequences come from CD4+ or CD8+ T cells sorted from blood, collected in a trial of the OX40 agonist ivuxolimab. These receptors all stem from an adult with an advanced solid tumor such as melanoma, head and neck, liver or kidney cancer.

This chain joins TRBV7-2 and TRBJ2-4; D ambiguous. CDR1 and CDR2 (germline): SGHTA, FQGNSA. The CDR3 totals 13 residues. V lost 4 bases, J lost 9 bases, and 13 bases lay in between. The CDR3 reads CASSWKPEFIQYF. The DNA of the CDR3 is TGTGCCAGCAGCTGGAAGCCGGAGTTCATTCAGTACTTC.

This clone was recorded only once. The genes are TRBV11-2 and TRBJ2-7, with 14 bases fitting TRBD2. Germline V gives CDR1 SGHAT, CDR2 FQNNGV. The V gene end was trimmed by 0 bases and the J gene end by 2 bases; junction bases not matched to a gene: 3. There are 17 residues in the CDR3. Written as DNA, the CDR3 is TGTGCCAGCAGCTTAGAACGACTAGCGGGAGGGCCCTACGAGCAGTACTTC. Its translation is CASSLERLAGGPYEQYF.

This chain uses TRBV7-2 with TRBJ1-2, with D possibly matching TRBD1 (6 bases). CDR1 and CDR2 (germline): SGHTA, FQGNSA. Trimming removed 5 bases at V and 8 bases at J, with 15 bases between. The CDR3 covers 13 residues. DNA of the CDR3: TGTGCCAGCAGCCTAGGGGGAGGGATGGGCTACACCTTC. Residues: CASSLGGGMGYTF.

This chain joins TRBV5-1 and TRBJ2-2; D gene uncertain. V lost 4 bases, J lost 3 bases, and 7 bases lay in between. The CDR3 is 13 amino acids. Germline CDR1 reads SGHRS; CDR2 reads YFSETQ. The CDR3, as DNA: TGCGCCAGCAGCCCACAGTACACCGGGGAGCTGTTTTTT. It is translated as CASSPQYTGELFF.

The rearrangement uses TRBV2 and TRBJ2-3; D is undetermined. V lost 10 bases and J lost 0, with 14 bases in between. The CDR3 totals 14 residues. Germline V CDR1 and CDR2: SNHLY, FYNNEI. In DNA, the CDR3 is TGTGCCACCCAGTACACCTCTAGCACAGATACGCAGTATTTT. Protein sequence: CATQYTSSTDTQYF.

The J gene is TRBJ2-3, the V gene TRBV5-1; D is ambiguous. The CDR3 spans 12 residues. V was shortened by 0 bases and J by 5 bases, with 4 bases between the two germline ends. Per germline, CDR1 SGHRS and CDR2 YFSETQ. The DNA for the CDR3 is TGCGCCAGCAGCTTGGGACGAGATACGCAGTATTTT. Translation gives CASSLGRDTQYF.

The rearrangement links TRBV9 to TRBJ2-3, with D unclear. This CDR3 is 16 amino acids long. Germline CDR1 SGDLS, CDR2 YYNGEE. Trimming pared 4 bases from V and 2 bases from J, leaving 17 bases between. DNA of the CDR3: TGTGCCAGCAGCTCAGGAGCTAATCCCTTCACAGATACGCAGTATTTT. Protein product: CASSSGANPFTDTQYF.

The chain is built from TRBV7-9 and TRBJ1-1; TRBD1 matches 10 bases. The V and J ends lost 5 bases and 12 bases, in that order; junction bases with no gene match: 6. Germline CDR1 reads SEHNR; CDR2 reads FQNEAQ (reference sequence). The CDR3 consists of 12 residues. The CDR3 sequence is CASSHGDRGSFF. The CDR3 nucleotides are TGTGCCAGCAGCCATGGGGACAGGGGTTCTTTCTTT.

The table lists this clone with a few counts. The CDR3 coding sequence is TGTGCCAGCAGAATAGACAGGACCGACACCGGGGAGCTGTTTTTT. Translated, it gives CASRIDRTDTGELFF. The rearrangement uses TRBV5-8 and TRBJ2-2, with a tentative D call TRBD1 (6 bases). The germline V gene encodes CDR1 SGHTS and CDR2 YDEGEE. This CDR3 region has 15 residues. The V end lost 5 bases, the J end lost 3 bases, and 14 bases lay between the germline ends.

The chain uses TRBV7-9 and TRBJ1-3; D is ambiguous. The CDR3 spans 15 residues. The ends were cut back, 4 bases at V and 3 bases at J, with 13 bases in the middle. Looked up from germline, CDR1 is SEHNR and CDR2 is FQNEAQ (reference sequence). Here the CDR3 DNA reads TGTGCCAGCAGCTACGGGAACCGTCGTGGAAACACCATATATTTT. Protein: CASSYGNRRGNTIYF. The whole variable domain, remainder taken from reference TRBV7-9 and TRBJ1-3, is DTGVSQNPRHKITKRGQNVTFRCDPISEHNRLYWYRQTLGQGPEFLTYFQNEAQLEKSRLLSDRFSAERPKGSFSTLEIQRTEQGDSAMYLCASSYGNRRGNTIYFGEGSWLTVV.

This clone was observed a few times. CDR3 bases: TGTGCCAGCAGCTTAGCGTCCGGGACAGGGAGTAGGCAGTACTTC. It specifies CASSLASGTGSRQYF. The chain combines TRBV7-9 with TRBJ2-7; TRBD1 aligns across 9 bases. CDR3 length: 15 residues. V lost 0 bases to trimming and J lost 9 bases; unmatched junction nucleotides: 9. Germline V CDR1 and CDR2: SEHNR, FQNEAQ (reference sequence).

The chain is built from TRBV7-9 and TRBJ1-4; the match to TRBD1 covers 7 bases. The CDR3 is made up of 14 amino acids. The germline gives CDR1 SEHNR, CDR2 FQNEAQ (reference sequence). V lost 4 bases and J lost 4; bases outside the gene matches: 3. The CDR3 region has the DNA TGTGCCAGCAGCTCAGGACAGGATAATGAAAAACTGTTTTTT. It encodes CASSSGQDNEKLFF.

The chain combines TRBV18 with TRBJ2-2, with TRBD2 as a possible D gene (6 bases). V was cut by 3 bases and J by 4 bases, with 18 bases left in between. This CDR3 contains 17 residues. Germline V gene data show CDR1 as KGHSH and CDR2 as LQKENI. In nucleotides, the CDR3 is TGTGCCAGCTCACCGTCTGCCGGTCAGGGAGGCACCGGGGAGCTGTTTTTT. This encodes CASSPSAGQGGTGELFF.

This chain joins TRBV9 and TRBJ2-1, with 11 bases matching TRBD2. The CDR3 length is 18 residues. Germline loops: CDR1 SGDLS, CDR2 YYNGEE. J was trimmed by 1 base and V by 0 bases; bases with no gene match: 6. CDR3 in DNA: TGTGCCAGCAGCGTAGGTCCTAGCGGGAGGTTTTCCTACAATGAGCAGTTCTTC. This encodes CASSVGPSGRFSYNEQFF.

The rearrangement links TRBV5-6 to TRBJ2-7, with D perhaps matching TRBD1 (6 bases). This CDR3 region has 14 residues. CDR1 SGHDT and CDR2 YYEEEE come from the germline V gene. Trimming left V 3 bases short and J 3 bases short, with 13 bases between. This chain's CDR3 is CASSSRDTLYEQYF. The CDR3 nucleotides are TGTGCCAGCAGCTCAAGGGACACACTCTACGAGCAGTACTTC. Filled out from reference TRBV5-6 and TRBJ2-7, the complete variable domain reads DAGVTQSPTHLIKTRGQQVTLRCSPKSGHDTVSWYQQALGQGPQFIFQYYEEEERQRGNFPDRFSGHQFPNYSSELNVNALLLGDSALYLCASSSRDTLYEQYFGPGTRLTVT.

This chain links TRBV15 with TRBJ1-5; D possibly corresponds to TRBD1 (5 bases). This CDR3 has 15 amino acids. Germline CDR1 reads LNHNV; CDR2 reads YYDKDF (reference sequence). The V end lost 0 bases, the J end lost 7 bases, and 13 bases lay between the germline ends. This CDR3 reads CATSRDRNRPQPQHF. The CDR3 region has the DNA TGTGCCACCAGCAGAGATAGGAACAGGCCCCAGCCCCAGCATTTT.

This chain links TRBV14 with TRBJ2-5; D perhaps matches TRBD1 (5 bases). Germline V gives CDR1 SGHDN, CDR2 FVKESK. CDR3 length equals 14 residues. Trimming pared 2 bases from V and 1 base from J, leaving 8 bases between. Here the CDR3 reads CASSQNRGQETQYF. CDR3 nucleotides: TGTGCCAGCAGCCAAAATAGGGGCCAAGAGACCCAGTACTTC.

Concerning this clone itself: The identical CDR3 is also encoded by other nucleotide sequences in the sample. The chain combines TRBV2 with TRBJ1-5; D is undetermined. Germline V CDR1 and CDR2: SNHLY, FYNNEI. V was trimmed by 4 bases and J by 1 base, leaving 8 bases between them. The CDR3 has 14 amino acids. CDR3 sequence (DNA): TGTGCCAGCAGTGTATCTACCAGCAATCAGCCCCAGCATTTT. It is translated as CASSVSTSNQPQHF. Drawing the rest from reference TRBV2 and TRBJ1-5, the complete variable domain is EPEVTQTPSHQVTQMGQEVILRCVPISNHLYFYWYRQILGQKVEFLVSFYNNEISEKSEIFDDQFSVERPDGSNFTLKIRSTKLEDSAMYFCASSVSTSNQPQHFGDGTRLSIL.

This chain links TRBV7-9 with TRBJ2-7; 7 bases line up with TRBD2. CDR3 length: 15 amino acids. The germline CDR1 and CDR2 sequences are SEHNR and FQNEAQ (reference sequence). Trimming removed 0 bases from V and 6 bases from J; junction bases left unmatched: 8. DNA for the CDR3: TGTGCCAGCAGCTTAGCCTCGGGGGAGGGCTCCGAGCAGTACTTC. It specifies CASSLASGEGSEQYF.

This chain joins TRBV2 and TRBJ1-5; no clear D. Germline assignment: CDR1 SNHLY and CDR2 FYNNEI. The CDR3 contains 15 residues. Trimming shortened V by 3 bases and J by 1 base, and 10 bases separated the two germline ends. The DNA for the CDR3 is TGTGCCAGCAGTGAGCGAGGGATGAGCAATCAGCCCCAGCATTTT. It translates to CASSERGMSNQPQHF.

The V call is TRBV11-2, the J call TRBJ2-2, with D perhaps TRBD2 (6 bases). The CDR3 is made up of 15 amino acids. Germline lookup yields CDR1 SGHAT and CDR2 FQNNGV. Trimming removed 5 bases at V and 4 bases at J, with 14 bases between. CDR3 bases: TGTGCCAGCAGCCCGGGGGTGGGGCGCACCGGGGAGCTGTTTTTT. Its protein is CASSPGVGRTGELFF. The whole variable domain, filled in from reference TRBV11-2 and TRBJ2-2, reads EAGVAQSPRYKIIEKRQSVAFWCNPISGHATLYWYQQILGQGPKLLIQFQNNGVVDDSQLPKDRFSAERLKGVDSTLKIQPAKLEDSAVYLCASSPGVGRTGELFFGEGSRLTVL.

This clone was seen once. The chain combines TRBV5-5 with TRBJ1-5; 7 nucleotides agree with TRBD1. The V and J ends lost 2 bases and 5 bases, in that order; junction bases with no gene match: 7. CDR3 length: 15 amino acids. From germline, CDR1 is SGHKS and CDR2 YYEKEE (reference sequence). The CDR3 reads CASSFRWDSYQPQHF. As DNA, the CDR3 is TGTGCCAGCAGCTTCCGATGGGACAGCTATCAGCCCCAGCATTTT.

The chain has TRBV6-5 and TRBJ2-3; the match to TRBD2 covers 8 bases. The V gene end was trimmed by 2 bases and the J gene end by 2 bases; junction bases not matched to a gene: 6. Germline-derived CDR1 and CDR2 are MNHEY and SVGAGI. CDR3 length: 16 residues. The CDR3: CASSYGREVVTDTQYF. DNA of the CDR3: TGTGCCAGCAGTTACGGGCGGGAGGTAGTCACAGATACGCAGTATTTT.

The V call is TRBV5-1, the J call TRBJ2-7, with D possibly TRBD2 on 6 matching bases. The CDR3 has 15 residues. Germline V gives CDR1 SGHRS, CDR2 YFSETQ. V lost 3 bases to trimming and J lost 2 bases, with 15 bases between them. CDR3 region: CASSSGSGGTYEQYF. CDR3 nucleotide sequence: TGCGCCAGCAGCTCTGGCTCGGGCGGGACCTACGAGCAGTACTTC.

The chain carries TRBV28 and TRBJ2-3; 7 positions match TRBD1. This CDR3 comprises 16 residues. Per germline, CDR1 MDHEN and CDR2 SYDVKM. With V trimmed by 5 bases and J by 1 base, 9 bases remained unmatched. The CDR3 DNA reads as TGTGCCAGCAGTATCACAGGGGCGGGCGGCACAGATACGCAGTATTTT. Residues: CASSITGAGGTDTQYF.

The V gene is TRBV27, the J gene TRBJ2-7; tentative D call: TRBD1 (6 bases). Trimming removed 3 bases from V and 2 bases from J, with 11 bases in between. Per the germline V gene, CDR1 is MNHEY and CDR2 is SMNVEV (reference sequence). The CDR3 sequence is 14 residues long. The CDR3, as DNA: TGTGCCAGCAGTTTGAGACAGGTAGCCTACGAGCAGTACTTC. This gives the protein CASSLRQVAYEQYF.

The chain joins TRBV9 to TRBJ2-2; TRBD2 aligns across 11 bases. The CDR3 consists of 15 residues. CDR1 and CDR2 (germline): SGDLS, YYNGEE. After removal of 4 bases from V and 6 bases from J, the junction contained 5 bases not matched to a gene. The DNA of the CDR3 is TGTGCCAGCAGCATACTAGCGGGAGAGGCCGGGGAGCTGTTTTTT. Amino acids: CASSILAGEAGELFF. The complete variable domain, with remaining parts taken from reference TRBV9 and TRBJ2-2, reads DSGVTQTPKHLITATGQRVTLRCSPRSGDLSVYWYQQSLDQGLQFLIQYYNGEERAKGNILERFSAQQFPDLHSELNLSSLELGDSALYFCASSILAGEAGELFFGEGSRLTVL.

CDR3: CASSQDKGEGYNEQFF. In nucleotides, the CDR3 is TGCGCCAGCAGCCAAGATAAGGGGGAGGGGTACAATGAGCAGTTCTTC. The V and J genes are TRBV4-1 and TRBJ2-1, with a tentative D call TRBD2 (7 bases). The CDR3 covers 16 residues. CDR1 and CDR2 (germline): MGHRA, YSYEKL. V was cut by 0 bases and J by 4 bases, with 13 bases left in between.

This chain connects TRBV7-2 to TRBJ1-6; D gene ambiguous. Trimming pared 5 bases from V and 8 bases from J, leaving 16 bases between. The CDR3 consists of 15 residues. Germline V CDR1 and CDR2: SGHTA, FQGNSA. CDR3 nucleotides: TGTGCCAGCAGCCACAATTCGATAACAGATTCACCCCTCCACTTT. It encodes CASSHNSITDSPLHF.

As concerns this clone: Distinct nucleotide sequences in the sample also encode this CDR3. The chain has TRBV7-2 and TRBJ2-5; 7 nucleotides agree with TRBD1. V lost 1 base and J lost 5; bases outside the gene matches: 4. CDR3 length: 14 residues. Germline V gene lookup returns CDR1 SGHTA and CDR2 FQGNSA. In DNA form, the CDR3 reads TGTGCCAGCAGCTTAGATGCAGGGGGTGAGACCCAGTACTTC. Amino acid sequence: CASSLDAGGETQYF.

The gene calls are TRBV7-2 and TRBJ1-5; no definite D call. The CDR3 sequence is 14 residues long. Germline CDR1 reads SGHTA; CDR2 reads FQGNSA. Trimming took off 1 base at V and 4 bases at J, with 8 bases between the two ends. This CDR3 reads CASSLVAWNQPQHF. The DNA for the CDR3 is TGTGCCAGCAGCTTAGTGGCGTGGAATCAGCCCCAGCATTTT.